One and the same sample provided the 25 T cell receptor beta chains below, sequenced in a study of identical twins. TCRdb recomputed calls from the 5' RACE reads with MiXCR, one row per CDR3 protein. Of more than 600,000 distinct CDR3 sequences in the sample, 15% to 20% are singletons; the top ten hold about 12%. The same specimen was also included in a second study, on T cells expressing NK-cell markers.

The sequenced material came from PBMCs. These receptors were obtained from a woman between 18 and 29 years old in good health.

This clonotype has more than one count but fewer than ten. The rearrangement uses TRBV30 and TRBJ2-1; D is unclear. Trimming stripped 2 bases from V and 6 bases from J, with 14 bases between. CDR1 is GTSNPN and CDR2 is SVGIG in the germline V gene (reference sequence). This CDR3 spans 14 amino acids. CDR3 sequence reads: CAWSFGVSPNEQFF. CDR3 DNA sequence: TGTGCCTGGAGTTTCGGAGTGTCCCCCAATGAGCAGTTCTTC.

This clonotype was picked up a small number of times. V gene TRBV5-6 combines with J gene TRBJ2-5; D perhaps matches TRBD1 (6 bases). This CDR3 is 16 amino acids long. Germline assignment: CDR1 SGHDT and CDR2 YYEEEE. The germline V and J ends were trimmed by 3 bases and 2 bases, with 17 bases remaining between them. DNA of the CDR3: TGTGCCAGCAGCTACATTCGTGACAGGCAGCAAGAGACCCAGTACTTC. It codes for CASSYIRDRQQETQYF.

This sequence joins TRBV6-1 and TRBJ2-2; 8 bases line up with TRBD1. CDR1 is MNHNS, CDR2 SASEGT, per germline. The trim removed 10 bases at V and 2 bases at J, leaving 6 bases unmatched. CDR3 length equals 14 residues. For the CDR3, the DNA is TGTGCCACTGATGGACAGGGTAACACCGGGGAGCTGTTTTTT. Amino acid sequence: CATDGQGNTGELFF.

This sequence joins TRBV29-1 and TRBJ2-3; 8 nucleotides line up with TRBD2. Germline V gives CDR1 SQVTM, CDR2 ANQGSEA. V trimming: 6 bases; J trimming: 0 bases; junction bases outside the gene matches: 8. The CDR3 has 15 amino acids. The CDR3 spells CSVIKRGTSTDTQYF. The CDR3 DNA follows: TGCAGCGTCATAAAGCGGGGGACTAGCACAGATACGCAGTATTTT.

A single count supports this clonotype. The CDR3 spells CASSLLVTEAFF. DNA of the CDR3: TGTGCCAGCAGCTTGCTGGTCACTGAAGCTTTCTTT. V usage is TRBV5-6 and J usage is TRBJ1-1, with D hard to call. The V gene's germline CDR1 is SGHDT and CDR2 YYEEEE. V was cut by 1 base and J by 4 bases, with 5 bases left in between. This CDR3 has 12 amino acids.

The sample holds one count of this clonotype. V is TRBV20-1 and J is TRBJ1-5; 10 bases map to TRBD1. V gave up 5 bases and J gave up 1 base; unmatched junction bases: 8. CDR1 DFQATT and CDR2 SNEGSKA come from the germline V gene (reference sequence). The CDR3 is made up of 16 amino acids. The CDR3 region is CSALDRGQRSNQPQHF. CDR3 DNA: TGCAGTGCTCTAGACAGGGGGCAGCGAAGCAATCAGCCCCAGCATTTT.

This clonotype appeared a single time. This chain connects TRBV20-1 to TRBJ2-5; D possibly corresponds to TRBD1 (5 bases). Germline CDR1 is DFQATT and CDR2 is SNEGSKA (reference sequence). With 4 bases removed from V and 4 bases from J, the gap between germline ends came to 10 bases. There are 12 residues in the CDR3. CDR3 residues: CSAIQGGETQYF. CDR3 nucleotide sequence: TGCAGTGCTATTCAGGGCGGAGAGACCCAGTACTTC.

The CDR3 is CSAPGLTPYEQYF. CDR3 nucleotides: TGCAGTGCTCCGGGACTAACCCCCTACGAGCAGTACTTC. V is TRBV20-1 and J is TRBJ2-7; TRBD2 aligns across 7 bases. The CDR3 is made up of 13 amino acids. Looked up from germline, CDR1 is DFQATT and CDR2 is SNEGSKA (reference sequence). The V gene end was trimmed by 5 bases and the J gene end by 2 bases; junction bases not matched to a gene: 6.

This clonotype showed up just a few times. This rearrangement joins TRBV5-1 to TRBJ1-6; possibly TRBD1 for D (6 bases). From germline, CDR1 is SGHRS and CDR2 YFSETQ. Trimming took off 4 bases at V and 5 bases at J, with 10 bases between the two ends. The CDR3 is 14 amino acids. The CDR3 nucleotides read TGCGCCAGCAGCCAGGGGCTAGATAATTCACCCCTCCACTTT. Amino acid sequence: CASSQGLDNSPLHF.

Here the CDR3 DNA reads TGTGCCAGCATGGGTAACAATGAGCAGTTCTTC. This encodes CASMGNNEQFF. The rearrangement links TRBV6-6 to TRBJ2-1, with D unresolved. Germline V lookup: CDR1 MNHNY, CDR2 SVGAGI (reference sequence). This CDR3 is 11 amino acids long. V dropped 7 bases and J dropped 5 bases, with 6 bases sitting between them.

This clonotype has a handful of counts. The rearrangement joins TRBV6-5 to TRBJ2-3; TRBD2 matches at 8 bases. This CDR3 has 16 residues. The V segment lost 2 bases and the J segment 2 bases; nucleotides outside the gene matches: 6. The germline gives CDR1 MNHEY, CDR2 SVGAGI. DNA of the CDR3: TGTGCCAGCAGTTACGTGGCGGGGGGCCTCACAGATACGCAGTATTTT. It yields the protein CASSYVAGGLTDTQYF.

The chain links TRBV5-1 to TRBJ2-5; maybe TRBD1 (5 bases). Trimming took 9 bases from V and 4 from J, leaving 22 bases between them. CDR3 length: 15 residues. CDR1 and CDR2 (germline): SGHRS, YFSETQ. CDR3 protein: CATSWAGSVGETQYF. The CDR3 DNA is TGCGCCACCTCATGGGCAGGGTCGGTTGGAGAGACCCAGTACTTC.

In its sample, this clonotype was seen many times. This chain uses TRBV7-9 with TRBJ2-2; TRBD1 matches 7 bases. CDR1 and CDR2 (germline): SEHNR, FQNEAQ (reference sequence). V trimming: 6 bases; J trimming: 3 bases; junction bases outside the gene matches: 1. The CDR3 is 13 amino acids. The CDR3 nucleotides are TGTGCCAGCAGTAGGGGGCACACCGGGGAGCTGTTTTTT. It codes for CASSRGHTGELFF.

This clonotype was found many times. J is TRBJ1-1 and V is TRBV28, with 9 bases fitting TRBD1. V lost 4 bases and J lost 5; bases outside the gene matches: 5. CDR1 is MDHEN, CDR2 SYDVKM, per germline. The CDR3 runs 14 residues. This CDR3 is CASSSGQGGTEAFF. CDR3 coding DNA: TGTGCCAGCAGTTCGGGACAGGGAGGGACTGAAGCTTTCTTT.

The V call is TRBV25-1, the J call TRBJ1-1; D may be TRBD1 (5 bases). This CDR3 has 14 residues. V lost 1 base to trimming and J lost 6 bases, with 12 bases between them. Looked up from germline, CDR1 is MGHDK and CDR2 is SYGVNS. DNA of the CDR3: TGTGCCAGCAGTGAATCGTTAGGGGCCTCTGAAGCTTTCTTT. This gives the protein CASSESLGASEAFF. The entire variable domain, with the rest obtained from reference TRBV25-1 and TRBJ1-1, is as follows: EADIYQTPRYLVIGTGKKITLECSQTMGHDKMYWYQQDPGMELHLIHYSYGVNSTEKGDLSSESTVSRIRTEHFPLTLESARPSHTSQYLCASSESLGASEAFFGQGTRLTVV.

This clonotype was seen more than once but under ten times. The chain carries TRBV5-1 and TRBJ2-7; D possibly corresponds to TRBD1 (5 bases). Per the germline V gene, CDR1 is SGHRS and CDR2 is YFSETQ. The CDR3 spans 14 residues. V lost 4 bases and J 3 bases, leaving 14 bases between the germline ends. CDR3 region: CASSPDTEYYEQYF. The CDR3 DNA is TGCGCCAGCAGCCCGGACACCGAATACTACGAGCAGTACTTC. The full variable domain, completed using reference TRBV5-1 and TRBJ2-7, is KAGVTQTPRYLIKTRGQQVTLSCSPISGHRSVSWYQQTPGQGLQFLFEYFSETQRNKGNFPGRFSGRQFSNSRSEMNVSTLELGDSALYLCASSPDTEYYEQYFGPGTRLTVT.

The chain recombines TRBV20-1 with TRBJ1-1; D gene uncertain. This CDR3 is 12 amino acids long. Trimming shortened V by 3 bases and J by 5 bases, and 10 bases separated the two germline ends. Germline CDR1 and CDR2: DFQATT and SNEGSKA (reference sequence). CDR3 nucleotides: TGCAGTGCTAGTGAACAGTTAACTGAAGCTTTCTTT. Translated: CSASEQLTEAFF.

This chain connects TRBV5-1 to TRBJ2-1; 8 bases map to TRBD2. CDR1 and CDR2 (germline): SGHRS, YFSETQ. This CDR3 is 18 amino acids long. The J segment lost 8 bases and the V segment lost 4 bases, leaving 20 bases of the junction unmatched. The CDR3 loop reads CASSPRLARVTPRDEQFF. CDR3 DNA sequence: TGCGCCAGCAGCCCGCGACTAGCGCGAGTCACCCCGAGGGATGAGCAGTTCTTC.

The chain links TRBV12-3 or TRBV12-4 to TRBJ1-3; TRBD1 is a possible D gene (5 bases). The V end lost 3 bases, the J end lost 0 bases, and 15 bases lay between the germline ends. This CDR3 contains 17 residues. The CDR3: CASSFREGTNSGNTIYF. The CDR3 DNA follows: TGTGCCAGCAGTTTTAGAGAGGGGACTAACTCTGGAAACACCATATATTTT.

The table lists this clonotype with a few counts. The gene calls are TRBV20-1 and TRBJ2-5; D not resolved. The CDR3 extends over 13 amino acids. V was cut by 6 bases and J by 1 base, with 12 bases left in between. The V gene's germline CDR1 is DFQATT and CDR2 SNEGSKA (reference sequence). CDR3 nucleotide sequence: TGCAGTGCCGGTGACACCGGCCAAGAGACCCAGTACTTC. Translation: CSAGDTGQETQYF.

This clonotype occurred a few times. V gene TRBV27 combines with J gene TRBJ2-2; D is perhaps TRBD1 (5 bases). Looked up from germline, CDR1 is MNHEY and CDR2 is SMNVEV (reference sequence). V was trimmed by 6 bases and J by 1 base, leaving 12 bases between them. The CDR3 contains 15 residues. In DNA, the CDR3 is TGTGCCAGCAGAGCCTGGGGCAGGAACACCGGGGAGCTGTTTTTT. Translating it yields CASRAWGRNTGELFF.

This clonotype was counted many times. The genes are TRBV7-9 and TRBJ2-1, with TRBD2 identical over 12 bases. The V segment lost 5 bases and the J segment 9 bases; nucleotides outside the gene matches: 8. This CDR3 has 15 residues. Germline values: CDR1 SEHNR, CDR2 FQNEAQ (reference sequence). The CDR3 DNA follows: TGTGCCAGCAGCCCGGGACTAGCGGGTTCAGGTGAGCAGTTCTTC. Encoded protein: CASSPGLAGSGEQFF.

The chain combines TRBV12-3 or TRBV12-4 with TRBJ1-6; 9 bases align to TRBD1. Losses at the gene ends were 5 bases for V and 5 bases for J; bases not matched to a gene: 4. The CDR3 has 15 amino acids. Here the CDR3 DNA reads TGTGCCAGCAGTGCGACAGGGGGAAATAATTCACCCCTCCACTTT. Encoded protein: CASSATGGNNSPLHF.

The rearrangement joins TRBV18 to TRBJ1-1, with unresolved D. V gave up 8 bases and J gave up 1 base, with 11 bases separating them. The CDR3 totals 13 residues. Germline CDR1 KGHSH, CDR2 LQKENI. The CDR3 nucleotides read TGTGCCAGCCTTATGGACCAGAACACTGAAGCTTTCTTT. It is translated as CASLMDQNTEAFF. Full variable domain (outside the CDR3, taken from reference TRBV18 and TRBJ1-1): NAGVMQNPRHLVRRRGQEARLRCSPMKGHSHVYWYRQLPEEGLKFMVYLQKENIIDESGMPKERFSAEFPKEGPSILRIQQVVRGDSAAYFCASLMDQNTEAFFGQGTRLTVV.

This clonotype has more than one count but fewer than ten. V gene TRBV29-1 combines with J gene TRBJ1-1, with D unclear. Germline lookup yields CDR1 SQVTM and CDR2 ANQGSEA. This CDR3 region has 12 residues. V shed 4 bases and J shed 5 bases, with 11 bases lying between them. The CDR3 sequence is CSVAVLGTEAFF. CDR3 nucleotide sequence: TGCAGCGTTGCTGTCCTCGGAACTGAAGCTTTCTTT.